The 27 T cell receptor beta chains in this list originate from one sample, sequenced in a study of cytomegalovirus exposure and HLA in healthy donors. The data were produced by immunoSEQ multiplex PCR, yet TCRdb's version contains in-frame clones alone and is incomplete. The sample shows about 200,000 clones, roughly 80% of them seen only once. Sequencing used PBMCs. These receptors all stem from a woman aged 18 to 35 in good health and CMV-seronegative.

The chain links TRBV6-5 to TRBJ2-5, with D maybe TRBD2 (6 bases). The germline V gene has CDR1 MNHEY and CDR2 SVGAGI. V lost 5 bases and J lost 8, with 12 bases in between. The CDR3 sequence is 12 residues long. The CDR3 is CASSGTAGTQYF. As DNA, the CDR3 is TGTGCCAGCAGTGGGACTGCGGGTACCCAGTACTTC.

The chain recombines TRBV4-2 with TRBJ2-3; 10 bases fit TRBD2. Germline CDR1 is LGHNA and CDR2 is YNFKEQ. CDR3 length equals 20 residues. V trimming: 1 base; J trimming: 0 bases; junction bases outside the gene matches: 13. CDR3 bases: TGTGCCAGCAGCCAAGGAATAGCGCTAGCGGGAGAGTCGAGCACAGATACGCAGTATTTT. Protein product: CASSQGIALAGESSTDTQYF.

The chain joins TRBV5-6 to TRBJ1-1; D unresolved. This CDR3 has 13 amino acids. Germline CDR1 and CDR2: SGHDT and YYEEEE. Trimming pared 5 bases from V and 0 bases from J, leaving 8 bases between. The CDR3 is CASSLTVNTEAFF. CDR3 coding DNA: TGTGCCAGCAGTCTGACGGTGAACACTGAAGCTTTCTTT.

CDR3 in amino acids: CASSLGERGNTGELFF. The CDR3, as DNA: TGTGCCAGCAGTCTCGGGGAGCGGGGAAACACCGGGGAGCTGTTTTTT. The V and J genes are TRBV5-4 and TRBJ2-2; 7 bases align to TRBD2. CDR1 is SGHNT, CDR2 YYREEE, per germline (reference sequence). There are 16 residues in the CDR3. V trimming: 5 bases; J trimming: 2 bases; junction bases outside the gene matches: 9.

Concerning this clone: Other DNA sequences in the same sample also yield this CDR3. V and J are TRBV6-5 and TRBJ1-5; 7 bases are a match to TRBD1. V shed 5 bases, J shed 3 bases, and the junction held 4 bases outside the gene matches. The CDR3 consists of 14 residues. The germline gives CDR1 MNHEY, CDR2 SVGAGI. CDR3 residues: CASSRTGINQPQHF. In nucleotides, the CDR3 is TGTGCCAGCAGTCGGACAGGTATCAATCAGCCCCAGCATTTT.

This sequence joins TRBV20-1 and TRBJ2-1; D is undetermined. Germline V CDR1 and CDR2: DFQATT, SNEGSKA (reference sequence). This CDR3 is built from 10 residues. Between the trimmed V and J ends, which lost 3 bases and 9 bases, there was a span of 6 bases. For the CDR3, the DNA is TGCAGTGCTAGGCGTGGTGAGCAGTTCTTC. It translates to CSARRGEQFF.

The rearrangement joins TRBV6-4 to TRBJ2-7, with 8 positions matching TRBD1. With V trimmed by 6 bases and J by 1 base, 5 bases remained unmatched. This CDR3 contains 14 residues. Germline CDR1 is MRHNA and CDR2 is SNTAGT. CDR3 sequence reads: CASSGTGLSYEQYF. The CDR3 region has the DNA TGTGCCAGCAGCGGGACAGGACTTTCCTACGAGCAGTACTTC.

V and J are TRBV28 and TRBJ2-7; D not resolved. Germline V gene sequence: CDR1 MDHEN, CDR2 SYDVKM. The CDR3 runs to 11 residues. Trimming removed 6 bases at V and 4 bases at J, with 7 bases between. The CDR3 region is CASRARYEQYF. CDR3 nucleotides: TGTGCCAGCAGGGCTCGATACGAGCAGTACTTC.

This chain connects TRBV28 to TRBJ2-3; TRBD2 matches 11 bases. CDR3 length: 16 residues. Looked up from germline, CDR1 is MDHEN and CDR2 is SYDVKM. Trimming cost V 2 bases and J 11 bases; bases outside gene matches: 12. The CDR3 nucleotides are TGTGCCAGCAGTTTAAACCCCGGGACTAGCGGACTGAAGCAGTATTTT. Amino acid sequence: CASSLNPGTSGLKQYF.

This rearrangement joins TRBV4-1 to TRBJ1-5; D is unresolved. V was shortened by 0 bases and J by 0 bases, with 12 bases between the two germline ends. The CDR3 has 17 residues. The germline gives CDR1 MGHRA, CDR2 YSYEKL. As DNA, the CDR3 is TGCGCCAGCAGCCAAGAGTGGCCTACTGATAGCAATCAGCCCCAGCATTTT. It yields the protein CASSQEWPTDSNQPQHF.

The sample holds one count of this clone. This sequence joins TRBV18 and TRBJ2-2; D is unclear. The germline V gene has CDR1 KGHSH and CDR2 LQKENI. Between the trimmed V and J ends, which lost 2 bases and 5 bases, there was a span of 6 bases. This CDR3 spans 13 amino acids. In DNA, the CDR3 is TGTGCCAGCTCACCATTTCCAACCGGGGAGCTGTTTTTT. Translation: CASSPFPTGELFF.

This CDR3 is CASSSRQGESGNTIYF. The CDR3, as DNA: TGTGCCAGCAGCTCCCGACAGGGGGAATCTGGAAACACCATATATTTT. V is TRBV21-1 and J is TRBJ1-3; the D call in the table, TRBD1, was not verified against the DNA. TRBV21-1 is designated a pseudogene. The CDR3 has 16 amino acids.

This chain connects TRBV11-2 to TRBJ2-2, with D possibly called TRBD1 or TRBD2 (7 bases each). This CDR3 region has 14 residues. CDR1 is SGHAT and CDR2 is FQNNGV in the germline V gene. The germline V and J ends were trimmed by 7 bases and 6 bases, with 15 bases remaining between them. In nucleotides, the CDR3 is TGTGCCAGCACCTCAGGGGGGGTCGCCGGGGAGCTGTTTTTT. Its protein is CASTSGGVAGELFF.

The V and J genes are TRBV2 and TRBJ1-5; possibly TRBD1 for D (5 bases). The length of the CDR3 is 14 residues. The V gene's germline CDR1 is SNHLY and CDR2 FYNNEI. Between the trimmed V and J ends, which lost 5 bases and 5 bases, there was a span of 13 bases. CDR3 amino acids: CASSQGRGDQPQHF. CDR3 DNA sequence: TGTGCCAGCAGTCAAGGGAGGGGAGATCAGCCCCAGCATTTT.

This chain links TRBV19 with TRBJ2-7; D is unclear. V was trimmed by 10 bases and J by 0 bases, leaving 16 bases between them. Germline loops: CDR1 LNHDA, CDR2 SQIVND (reference sequence). The CDR3 extends over 14 amino acids. The CDR3 coding sequence is TGTGCCACCCGCCCGGGCCCCAGCTCCTACGAGCAGTACTTC. The encoded protein is CATRPGPSSYEQYF.

The chain is built from TRBV5-1 and TRBJ2-2; tentative D call: TRBD2 (5 bases). Germline V gene sequence: CDR1 SGHRS, CDR2 YFSETQ. The V end lost 6 bases, the J end lost 10 bases, and 16 bases lay between the germline ends. This CDR3 comprises 13 residues. Here the CDR3 DNA reads TGCGCCAGCACCTTTCACGAGGGAACGGAGCTGTTTTTT. It specifies CASTFHEGTELFF.

The rearrangement uses TRBV27 and TRBJ1-1, with D possibly being TRBD1 (5 bases). The CDR3 length is 12 residues. Trimming removed 2 bases at V and 10 bases at J, with 11 bases between. CDR1 and CDR2 from the germline V gene are MNHEY and SMNVEV (reference sequence). CDR3 sequence (DNA): TGTGCCAGCAGTTTAAAAGCAGGGAGAGCTTTCTTT. Its protein product is CASSLKAGRAFF.

The chain couples TRBV2 to TRBJ1-2; D not certain. The CDR3 runs 12 residues. V lost 6 bases and J 1 base, leaving 6 bases between the germline ends. CDR1 SNHLY and CDR2 FYNNEI come from the germline V gene. CDR3 DNA: TGTGCCAGCAGGGACGGTAACTATGGCTACACCTTC. It yields the protein CASRDGNYGYTF.

The CDR3 DNA reads TGTGCCATCAGTGAGTGGGGGGGAGGTAACTATGGCTACACCTTC. Its protein is CAISEWGGGNYGYTF. The rearrangement uses TRBV10-3 and TRBJ1-2; D may be TRBD1 (5 bases). The CDR3 has 15 amino acids. Per the germline V gene, CDR1 is ENHRY and CDR2 is SYGVKD. The V end was cut by 1 base, the J end by 1 base, with 10 bases between.

The V gene is TRBV27, the J gene TRBJ2-1; TRBD2 agrees at 11 bases. After removal of 7 bases from V and 4 bases from J, the junction contained 3 bases not matched to a gene. CDR1 and CDR2 (germline): MNHEY, SMNVEV (reference sequence). The CDR3 runs to 14 residues. The CDR3 DNA reads TGTGCCAGCACGCTAGCGGGGGGTTACAATGAGCAGTTCTTC. Its translation: CASTLAGGYNEQFF.

The genes are TRBV27 and TRBJ2-3; the D is unclear. Germline-derived CDR1 and CDR2 are MNHEY and SMNVEV (reference sequence). The V and J ends lost 2 bases and 0 bases respectively, with 9 bases between them. The CDR3 is 15 amino acids. The CDR3 region is CASSLKDASTDTQYF. DNA for the CDR3: TGTGCCAGCAGTTTAAAGGATGCTAGCACAGATACGCAGTATTTT.

The chain uses TRBV10-2 and TRBJ2-3, with D perhaps matching TRBD2 (6 bases). The CDR3 has 15 residues. The V gene lost 7 bases and the J gene lost 1 base, with 15 bases spanning the gap. Germline CDR1 and CDR2: WSHSY and SAAADI. The CDR3 sequence is CASTPRDSRTDTQYF. CDR3 nucleotide sequence: TGCGCCAGCACACCCAGGGACTCCCGCACAGATACGCAGTATTTT.

This chain links TRBV6-5 with TRBJ1-2, with 8 bases lining up with TRBD1. Germline-derived CDR1 and CDR2 are MNHEY and SVGAGI. This CDR3 is 13 amino acids long. The trim removed 6 bases at V and 6 bases at J, leaving 6 bases unmatched. CDR3 coding DNA: TGTGCCAGCAGCCGGGACAGGCGGGATGGCTACACCTTC. The encoded protein is CASSRDRRDGYTF.

The chain uses TRBV7-3 and TRBJ2-3; 9 bases agree with TRBD1. Germline lookup yields CDR1 SGHTA and CDR2 FQGTGA. The CDR3 spans 17 residues. The junction had 11 bases not matched to a gene; V was cut back by 5 bases and J by 2 bases. CDR3 protein: CASSAQPGQGFTDTQYF. In DNA, the CDR3 is TGTGCCAGCAGCGCCCAACCGGGACAGGGATTCACAGATACGCAGTATTTT.

This chain joins TRBV2 and TRBJ1-1; D remains ambiguous. The V and J ends lost 6 bases and 2 bases respectively, with 10 bases between them. The CDR3 runs 13 residues. The germline gives CDR1 SNHLY, CDR2 FYNNEI. CDR3 in DNA: TGTGCCAGCAGCGTAACACCAAACACTGAAGCTTTCTTT. Amino acids: CASSVTPNTEAFF. Complete variable domain (other parts from reference TRBV2 and TRBJ1-1): EPEVTQTPSHQVTQMGQEVILRCVPISNHLYFYWYRQILGQKVEFLVSFYNNEISEKSEIFDDQFSVERPDGSNFTLKIRSTKLEDSAMYFCASSVTPNTEAFFGQGTRLTVV.

This clone was detected only once. V is TRBV2 and J is TRBJ1-2; maybe TRBD1 (6 bases). CDR3 length: 16 amino acids. Trimming cost V 5 bases and J 0 bases, with 16 bases left between them. Germline assignment: CDR1 SNHLY and CDR2 FYNNEI. The CDR3 loop is CASSSGDRLANYGYTF. The CDR3 DNA reads as TGTGCCAGCAGTAGTGGAGACAGGTTAGCTAACTATGGCTACACCTTC.

The chain recombines TRBV5-1 with TRBJ1-1; the match to TRBD1 covers 11 bases. V dropped 4 bases and J dropped 7; count of bases not matched to a gene: 6. This CDR3 spans 14 amino acids. Per the germline V gene, CDR1 is SGHRS and CDR2 is YFSETQ. The CDR3 DNA sequence: TGCGCCAGCAGCCCCGGACAGGGGGCCCGTGAAGCTTTCTTT. It translates to CASSPGQGAREAFF. Based on the CDR3 plus reference TRBV5-1 and TRBJ1-1, the full variable domain is KAGVTQTPRYLIKTRGQQVTLSCSPISGHRSVSWYQQTPGQGLQFLFEYFSETQRNKGNFPGRFSGRQFSNSRSEMNVSTLELGDSALYLCASSPGQGAREAFFGQGTRLTVV.